This TCR beta chain was captured in a study of T cells in Graves' hyperthyroidism and ophthalmopathy. General study results and limits: Expanded thyroid clonotypes (above 0.001) were mostly also found in blood. The model anticipated ophthalmopathy a median about six months pre-onset.

TCR beta CDR3 region amplification was performed from RNA transcripts. Using the HTBI primer set, a first-round RT-PCR was run on the TCR CDR3. TCRdb redid the calling of the multiplex PCR reads with MiXCR, one entry per CDR3 protein. The table lists hundreds of thousands of distinct CDR3 sequences, 20% of them singletons. Notes on this clonotype: Antigen unknown.

PBMCs came from around 9.7 ml fresh peripheral blood. This CDR3 region has 14 residues. V lost 3 bases and J 1 base, leaving 9 bases between the germline ends. Per germline, CDR1 WSHSY and CDR2 SAAADI. This chain connects TRBV10-2 to TRBJ1-2; no clear D gene. Sequencing input: blood. The source of this sequence is a man aged 35 to 55 with Graves' ophthalmopathy. CDR3 DNA: TGCGCCAGCAGTGAACCAGGTCGTAACTATGGCTACACCTTC. It translates to CASSEPGRNYGYTF.